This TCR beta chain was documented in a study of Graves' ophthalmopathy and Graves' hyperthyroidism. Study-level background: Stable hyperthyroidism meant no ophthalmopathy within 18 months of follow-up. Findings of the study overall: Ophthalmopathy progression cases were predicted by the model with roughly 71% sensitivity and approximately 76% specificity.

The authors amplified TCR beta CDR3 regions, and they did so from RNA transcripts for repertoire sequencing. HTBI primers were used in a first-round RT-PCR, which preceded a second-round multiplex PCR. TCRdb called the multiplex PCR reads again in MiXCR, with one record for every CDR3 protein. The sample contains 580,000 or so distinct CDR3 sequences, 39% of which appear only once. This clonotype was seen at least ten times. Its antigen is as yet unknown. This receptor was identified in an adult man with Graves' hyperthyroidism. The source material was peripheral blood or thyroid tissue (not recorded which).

CDR3 nucleotides: TGCGCCAGCACCCAACAGGGGTATAATTCACCCCTCCACTTT. As protein: CASTQQGYNSPLHF. V gene TRBV10-2 combines with J gene TRBJ1-6; 7 bases line up with TRBD1. The germline V gene encodes CDR1 WSHSY and CDR2 SAAADI. The CDR3 runs to 14 residues. J lost 4 bases, V lost 7 bases, and 4 bases had no gene match.